This TCR beta chain was observed in a study of CD8 T cells in ankylosing spondylitis (dated by TCRdb to the late 2010s). About the full investigation: T cell receptor beta repertoires were profiled in healthy donors and ankylosing spondylitis patients so that disease-linked TCR variants could be found. The whole study cohort included 90 to 120 healthy donors and about two dozen ankylosing spondylitis patients. Peripheral blood was sampled, and synovial fluid was additionally collected from ankylosing spondylitis patients. Study-wide conclusions, independent of this receptor: A TCR beta motif made up of several highly homologous amino acid variants appeared to be characteristic of blood from ankylosing spondylitis patients. A CD8+ phenotype was shown by the disease-linked clones, which were found at relatively low frequencies in peripheral blood. According to the report, matched synovial fluid samples from ankylosing spondylitis patients were significantly enriched for the disease-linked clones. Some motif variants were previously reported in synovial fluid and blood of reactive arthritis patients, suggesting common disease-initiation mechanisms.

A remark on this clonotype: This receptor's antigen is unknown. No clone much larger than this one lies a single base away; base qualities are absent.

Reading from cysteine to phenylalanine, the CDR3 counts 14 amino acids. This entry keeps only the CDR3 DNA: 42 bases, framed from base 1. V is pared back by 0 bases and J by 2 bases, with 5 bases lying between the germline termini. According to the germline V gene, CDR1 reads MGHDK and CDR2 reads SYGVNS. Instrument used: Illumina HiSeq 2500. TCR beta libraries were prepared by quantitative 5'-RACE with molecular barcodes. The authors processed their data as follows. A new computational method, built on a probabilistic model of VDJ rearrangement, was used to identify disease-linked TCR variants. TCRdb reprocessed the public reads (quality trimming at Q25 with fastp, clone calling with MiXCR) and kept in-frame beta chains. Records with the same CDR3 protein are collapsed into one entry carrying the most frequent genes and DNA. TCRdb's processing, not the authors', yielded these V and J calls. The sample table holds about 400,000 distinct CDR3 sequences, of which approximately 20% were seen once. The ten largest make up about 16% of the sample.

Here the chain combines TRBV25-1 and TRBJ2-1, with the D gene uncertain. This clonotype originated in a male donor with ankylosing spondylitis. Input material: blood, either unsorted or a sorted T cell fraction (not recorded which). The DNA is TGTGCCAGCAGTGAATACTCGACCTACAATGAGCAGTTCTTC. Its translation is CASSEYSTYNEQFF.